The T cell receptor beta chain under discussion was sequenced for a study of blood T cell repertoires in COVID-19. On the study more broadly: Both acute and convalescent COVID-19 samples were obtained from the United States, Italy and Spain. In each case, the material was cDNA or gDNA derived from T cells, B-cell-depleted T cells, or PBMCs.

Study processing details: Amplifying reference gene primers gave estimates of nucleated cell counts. TCRdb's table, derived via immunoSEQ multiplex PCR, lists solely in-frame clones and lacks some. V and J calls and clone size are those listed in that table; D and trimming were worked out from the DNA. Here the sample spans around 270,000 clones, around 87% being singletons. The length of the CDR3 is 13 residues. V shed 1 base and J shed 6 bases, with 10 bases lying between them. Germline V lookup: CDR1 MNHEY, CDR2 SMNVEV (reference sequence). The sequence came from a woman aged 45-65 years with acute or convalescent COVID-19. Sequenced sample: peripheral blood. This rearrangement joins TRBV27 to TRBJ2-7; D unclear. The CDR3 nucleotides are TGTGCCAGCAGTTTATACAATGTGTCCGAGCAGTACTTC. Its translation is CASSLYNVSEQYF.